This TCR beta chain is drawn from a study of neurological immune-mediated disorders. This clonotype was counted many times. Its target is not known. Sequencing runs each generated in excess of 180 million TCR-beta sequences derived from 15-18 subjects. TCRdb ran MiXCR on the 5' RACE reads and lists one entry per CDR3 protein. The sample holds approximately 74,000 distinct CDR3 sequences, around 5.2% seen once. The CDR3 loop spans 15 amino acids. Trimming left V 8 bases short and J 9 bases short, with 20 bases between. Per the germline V gene, CDR1 is SEHNR and CDR2 is FQNEAQ (reference sequence). Overall study results and limits: Patients with HTLV-1-associated myelopathy showed the most TCR clonal expansion. Those with multiple sclerosis showed the least, falling below healthy controls.

The rearrangement links TRBV7-9 to TRBJ1-6; tentatively, D is TRBD1 (5 bases). Sequencing was done on a sample of PBMCs. This TCR derives from a man between 18 and 35 years old with multiple sclerosis. The CDR3 protein is CASQDPGGPSSPLHF. The CDR3, as DNA: TGTGCCAGCCAGGACCCCGGGGGACCTAGTTCACCCCTCCACTTT.